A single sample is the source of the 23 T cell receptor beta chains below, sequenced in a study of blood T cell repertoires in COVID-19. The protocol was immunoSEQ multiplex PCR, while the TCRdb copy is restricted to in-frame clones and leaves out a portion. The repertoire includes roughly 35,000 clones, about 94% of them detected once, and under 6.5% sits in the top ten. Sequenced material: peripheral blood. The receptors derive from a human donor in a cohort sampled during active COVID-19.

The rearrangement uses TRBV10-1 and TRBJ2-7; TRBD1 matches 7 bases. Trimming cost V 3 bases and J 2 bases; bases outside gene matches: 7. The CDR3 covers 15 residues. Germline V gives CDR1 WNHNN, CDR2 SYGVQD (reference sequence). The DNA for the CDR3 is TGCGCCAGCAGTGATCAGCCGGGACAGCCCTACGAGCAGTACTTC. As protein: CASSDQPGQPYEQYF.

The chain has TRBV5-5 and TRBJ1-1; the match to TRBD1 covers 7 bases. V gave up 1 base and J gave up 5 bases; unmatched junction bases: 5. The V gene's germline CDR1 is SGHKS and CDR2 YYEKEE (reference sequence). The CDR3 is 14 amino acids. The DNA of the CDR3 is TGTGCCAGCAGCTTGTACAGGGGAGGTACTGAAGCTTTCTTT. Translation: CASSLYRGGTEAFF.

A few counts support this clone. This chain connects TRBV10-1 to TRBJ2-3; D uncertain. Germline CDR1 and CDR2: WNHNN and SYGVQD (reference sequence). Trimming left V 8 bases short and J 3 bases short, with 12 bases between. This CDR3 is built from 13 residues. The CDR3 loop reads CASGLARTDTQYF. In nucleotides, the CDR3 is TGCGCCAGCGGCCTGGCTAGGACAGATACGCAGTATTTT.

The CDR3 here is CASSERPTGVAGYTF. The CDR3 DNA reads TGTGCCAGCAGTGAACGACCGACAGGGGTGGCTGGCTACACCTTC. The chain combines TRBV2 with TRBJ1-2; 8 bases agree with TRBD1. The J segment lost 7 bases and the V segment lost 2 bases, leaving 9 bases of the junction unmatched. Germline-derived CDR1 and CDR2 are SNHLY and FYNNEI. The CDR3 has 15 residues.

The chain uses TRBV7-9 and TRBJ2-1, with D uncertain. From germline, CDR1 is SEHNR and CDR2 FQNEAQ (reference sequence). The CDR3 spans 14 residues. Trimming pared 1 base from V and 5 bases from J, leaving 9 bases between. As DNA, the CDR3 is TGTGCCAGCAGCTTAGGGGCCCGGAACAATGAGCAGTTCTTC. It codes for CASSLGARNNEQFF. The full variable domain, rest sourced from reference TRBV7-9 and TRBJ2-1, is DTGVSQNPRHKITKRGQNVTFRCDPISEHNRLYWYRQTLGQGPEFLTYFQNEAQLEKSRLLSDRFSAERPKGSFSTLEIQRTEQGDSAMYLCASSLGARNNEQFFGPGTRLTVL.

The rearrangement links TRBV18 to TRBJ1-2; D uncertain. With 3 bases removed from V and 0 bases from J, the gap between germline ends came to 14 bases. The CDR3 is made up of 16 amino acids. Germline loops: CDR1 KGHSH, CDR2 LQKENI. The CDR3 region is CASSPTVGGPNYGYTF. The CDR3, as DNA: TGTGCCAGCTCACCTACGGTTGGAGGACCTAACTATGGCTACACCTTC.

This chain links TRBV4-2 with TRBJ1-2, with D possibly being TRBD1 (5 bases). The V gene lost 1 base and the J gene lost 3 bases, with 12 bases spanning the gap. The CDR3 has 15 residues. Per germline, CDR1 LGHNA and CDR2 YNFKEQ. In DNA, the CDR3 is TGTGCCAGCAGCCAAGCCGGGGGGAGAGACTATGGCTACACCTTC. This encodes CASSQAGGRDYGYTF.

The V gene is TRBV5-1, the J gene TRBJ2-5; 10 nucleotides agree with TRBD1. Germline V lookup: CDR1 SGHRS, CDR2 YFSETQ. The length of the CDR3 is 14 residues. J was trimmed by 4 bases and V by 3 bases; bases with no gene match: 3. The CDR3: CASSWTGGGETQYF. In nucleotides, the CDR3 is TGCGCCAGCAGCTGGACAGGGGGAGGAGAGACCCAGTACTTC.

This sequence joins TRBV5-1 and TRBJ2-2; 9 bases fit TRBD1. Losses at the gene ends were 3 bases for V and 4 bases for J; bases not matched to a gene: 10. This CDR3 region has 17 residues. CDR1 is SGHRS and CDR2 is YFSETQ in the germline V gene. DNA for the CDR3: TGCGCCAGCAGCTCGCAAATACAGGGGGCCGGCACCGGGGAGCTGTTTTTT. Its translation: CASSSQIQGAGTGELFF.

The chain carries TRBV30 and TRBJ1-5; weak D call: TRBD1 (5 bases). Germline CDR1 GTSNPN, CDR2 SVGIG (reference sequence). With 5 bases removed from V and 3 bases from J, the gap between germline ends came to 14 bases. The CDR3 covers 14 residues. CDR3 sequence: CAWQSGGYNQPQHF. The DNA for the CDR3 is TGTGCCTGGCAGTCGGGGGGATACAATCAGCCCCAGCATTTT.

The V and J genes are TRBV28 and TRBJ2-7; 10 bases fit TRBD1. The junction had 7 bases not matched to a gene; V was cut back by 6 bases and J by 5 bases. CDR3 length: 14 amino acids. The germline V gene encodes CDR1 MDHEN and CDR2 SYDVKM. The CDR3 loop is CASSSGQGLHEQYF. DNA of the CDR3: TGTGCCAGCAGCTCGGGACAGGGGTTGCACGAGCAGTACTTC.

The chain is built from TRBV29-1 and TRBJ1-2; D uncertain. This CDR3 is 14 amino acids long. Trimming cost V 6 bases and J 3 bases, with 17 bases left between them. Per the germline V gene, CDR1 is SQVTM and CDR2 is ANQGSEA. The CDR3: CSVLFLGLDYGYTF. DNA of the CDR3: TGCAGCGTCCTTTTTCTAGGACTGGACTATGGCTACACCTTC.

The CDR3 is CASRPGTALMGETQYF. The CDR3 nucleotides are TGTGCCAGCAGACCCGGGACAGCCCTAATGGGGGAGACCCAGTACTTC. The V and J genes are TRBV5-5 and TRBJ2-5; 7 bases are shared with TRBD1. V lost 5 bases to trimming and J lost 5 bases; unmatched junction nucleotides: 15. Germline V gene data show CDR1 as SGHKS and CDR2 as YYEKEE (reference sequence). This CDR3 has 16 amino acids.

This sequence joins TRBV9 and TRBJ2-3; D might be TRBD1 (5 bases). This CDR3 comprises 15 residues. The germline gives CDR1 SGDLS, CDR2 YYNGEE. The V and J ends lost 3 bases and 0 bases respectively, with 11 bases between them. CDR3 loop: CASSAYDSSTDTQYF. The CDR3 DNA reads TGTGCCAGCAGCGCTTACGACAGCAGCACAGATACGCAGTATTTT.

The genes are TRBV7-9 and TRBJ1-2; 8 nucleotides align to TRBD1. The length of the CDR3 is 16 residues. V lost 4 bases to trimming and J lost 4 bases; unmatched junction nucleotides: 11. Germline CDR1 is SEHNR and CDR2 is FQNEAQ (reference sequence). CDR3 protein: CASSSAGTGPIYGYTF. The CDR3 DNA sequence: TGTGCCAGCAGCTCAGCCGGGACAGGCCCAATCTATGGCTACACCTTC.

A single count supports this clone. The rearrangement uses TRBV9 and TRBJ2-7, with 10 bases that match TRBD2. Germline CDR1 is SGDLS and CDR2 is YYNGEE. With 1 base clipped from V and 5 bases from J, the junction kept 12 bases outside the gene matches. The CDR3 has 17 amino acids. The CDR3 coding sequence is TGTGCCAGCAGCGTATTCTCGGCTAGCGGGAGTTTAAACGAGCAGTACTTC. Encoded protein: CASSVFSASGSLNEQYF.

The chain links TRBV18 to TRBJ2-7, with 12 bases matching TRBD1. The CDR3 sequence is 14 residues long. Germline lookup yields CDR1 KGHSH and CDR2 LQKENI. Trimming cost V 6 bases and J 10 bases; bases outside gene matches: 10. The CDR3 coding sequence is TGTGCCAGCTCTCCCTCCGGGACAGGGGGCCTCCAGTACTTC. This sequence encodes CASSPSGTGGLQYF. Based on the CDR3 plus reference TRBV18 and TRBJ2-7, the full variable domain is NAGVMQNPRHLVRRRGQEARLRCSPMKGHSHVYWYRQLPEEGLKFMVYLQKENIIDESGMPKERFSAEFPKEGPSILRIQQVVRGDSAAYFCASSPSGTGGLQYFGPGTRLTVT.

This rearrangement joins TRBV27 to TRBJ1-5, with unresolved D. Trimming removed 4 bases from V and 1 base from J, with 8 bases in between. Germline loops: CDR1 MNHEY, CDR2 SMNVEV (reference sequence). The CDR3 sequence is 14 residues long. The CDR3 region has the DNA TGTGCCAGCAGTTGGCCCGGGAGCAATCAGCCCCAGCATTTT. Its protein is CASSWPGSNQPQHF.

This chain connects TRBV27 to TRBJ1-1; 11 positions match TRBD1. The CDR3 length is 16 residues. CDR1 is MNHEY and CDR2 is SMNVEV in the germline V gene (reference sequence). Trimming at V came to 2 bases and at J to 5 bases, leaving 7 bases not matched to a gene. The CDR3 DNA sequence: TGTGCCAGCAGTTTAATGGACAGGGGGCTTTGGACTGAAGCTTTCTTT. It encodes CASSLMDRGLWTEAFF.

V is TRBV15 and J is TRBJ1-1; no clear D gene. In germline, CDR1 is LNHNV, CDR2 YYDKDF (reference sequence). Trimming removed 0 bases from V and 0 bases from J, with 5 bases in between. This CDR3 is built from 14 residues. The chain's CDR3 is CATSRDPVNTEAFF. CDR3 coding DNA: TGTGCCACCAGCAGAGATCCGGTGAACACTGAAGCTTTCTTT. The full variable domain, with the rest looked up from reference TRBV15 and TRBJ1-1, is DAMVIQNPRYQVTQFGKPVTLSCSQTLNHNVMYWYQQKSSQAPKLLFHYYDKDFNNEADTPDNFQSRRPNTSFCFLDIRSPGLGDTAMYLCATSRDPVNTEAFFGQGTRLTVV.

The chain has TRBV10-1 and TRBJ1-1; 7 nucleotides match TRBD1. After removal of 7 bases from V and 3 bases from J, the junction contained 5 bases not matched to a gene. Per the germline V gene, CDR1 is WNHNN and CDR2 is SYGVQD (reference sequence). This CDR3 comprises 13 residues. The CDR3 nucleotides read TGCGCCAGCAAACGGACAGGAGACACTGAAGCTTTCTTT. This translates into CASKRTGDTEAFF.

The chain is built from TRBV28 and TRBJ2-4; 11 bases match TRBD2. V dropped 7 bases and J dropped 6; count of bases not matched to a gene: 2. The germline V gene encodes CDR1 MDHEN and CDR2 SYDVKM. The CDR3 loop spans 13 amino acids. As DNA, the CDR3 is TGTGCCAGCAAACTAGCGGGAGTAAACATTCAGTACTTC. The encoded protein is CASKLAGVNIQYF.

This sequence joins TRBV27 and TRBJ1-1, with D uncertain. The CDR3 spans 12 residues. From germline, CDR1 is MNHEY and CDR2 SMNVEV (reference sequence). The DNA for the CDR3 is TGTGTCTGTGGAGGCTTGAACACTGAAGCTTTCTTT. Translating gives CVCGGLNTEAFF.